A selection of T cell receptor beta chains follows, all from one sample in a study of neurological immune-mediated disorders. MiXCR, run by TCRdb on the 5' RACE reads, gives a single entry per CDR3 protein. The data show tens of thousands of distinct CDR3 sequences, roughly an eighth seen once. Sequencing was carried out using PBMCs. The origin of the receptors is a female donor with HTLV-1-associated myelopathy (HAM/TSP). CDR3s include the opening cysteine and the closing phenylalanine or tryptophan. The D gene is left open where the match is weak. Where a row states a size, it is once, few, many or the class of an expanded clone; other rows omit it.

>many|TRBV5-6|14|TRBD1|TRBJ2-1
CASLSGTGHNEQFF
TGTGCCAGCTTGTCCGGGACAGGGCACAATGAGCAGTTCTTC
>-|TRBV11-2|15|-|TRBJ2-7
CASSNPRDGTYEQYF
TGTGCCAGCAGTAACCCAAGGGACGGGACCTACGAGCAGTACTTC
>-|TRBV5-4|14|-|TRBJ2-3
CASSLGGDLDTQYF
TGTGCCAGCAGCCTCGGCGGGGATTTAGATACGCAGTATTTT
>many|TRBV20-1|15|-|TRBJ2-7
CSAPPYFGGGYEQYF
TGCAGTGCCCCCCCCTACTTCGGTGGGGGATACGAGCAGTACTTC
>many|TRBV14|13|-|TRBJ2-3
CASSQEQGTTQYF
TGTGCCAGCAGCCAAGAACAAGGAACTACGCAGTATTTT
>many|TRBV4-2|16|-|TRBJ2-2
CASSQGGGSNTGELFF
TGTGCCAGCAGCCAAGGCGGCGGGTCGAACACCGGGGAGCTGTTTTTT
>many|TRBV2|11|-|TRBJ1-1
CASCANTEAFF
TGTGCCAGCTGCGCCAACACTGAAGCTTTCTTT
>-|TRBV5-1|14|-|TRBJ2-2
CASSFQGGTGELFF
TGCGCCAGCAGCTTTCAGGGCGGCACCGGGGAGCTGTTTTTT
>many|TRBV5-1|15|-|TRBJ2-7
CASSPTDPTTDEQYF
TGCGCCAGCAGCCCAACTGATCCCACTACCGACGAGCAGTACTTC
>many|TRBV9|13|-|TRBJ2-3
CASSVGGADTQYF
TGTGCCAGCAGCGTAGGGGGTGCAGATACGCAGTATTTT
>many|TRBV7-9|13|-|TRBJ1-1
CASRLQGGTEAFF
TGTGCCAGCAGATTGCAGGGTGGCACTGAAGCTTTCTTT
>few|TRBV6-5|13|-|TRBJ1-5
CASRTGRNQPQHF
TGTGCCAGCCGCACCGGGCGCAATCAGCCCCAGCATTTT
>few|TRBV6-5|14|-|TRBJ2-2
CASSFRTENGELFF
TGTGCCAGCAGTTTCCGGACAGAAAACGGGGAGCTGTTTTTT
>many|TRBV5-1|14|-|TRBJ2-7
CASSLGQLGYEQYF
TGCGCCAGCAGCTTGGGACAGTTAGGCTACGAGCAGTACTTC
>few|TRBV5-1|12|-|TRBJ2-1
CASSLGNNEQFF
TGCGCCAGCAGCTTGGGAAACAATGAGCAGTTCTTC
>many|TRBV20-1|14|-|TRBJ1-3
CSAALSDSGNTIYF
TGCAGTGCTGCGCTAAGTGACTCTGGAAACACCATATATTTT
>many|TRBV12-3/TRBV12-4|14|-|TRBJ2-3
CASSLDPQADTQYF
TGTGCCAGCAGTTTGGACCCACAAGCGGATACGCAGTATTTT
>many|TRBV3-1|14|TRBD1|TRBJ1-4
CASRQRQGREKLFF
TGTGCCAGCAGACAACGACAGGGTAGAGAAAAACTGTTTTTT
>-|TRBV5-1|16|-|TRBJ2-2
CASSLLLSANTGELFF
TGCGCCAGCAGCTTACTACTTTCCGCGAACACCGGGGAGCTGTTTTTT
>many|TRBV12-3/TRBV12-4|14|TRBD1|TRBJ2-7
CASSFRDRVTREGF
TGTGCCAGCAGTTTCCGGGACAGGGTTACCCGCGAGGGGTTC
>-|TRBV20-1|14|-|TRBJ1-5
CSARDYRGAQPQHF
TGCAGTGCTAGAGATTATAGGGGGGCTCAGCCCCAGCATTTT
>many|TRBV5-1|14|TRBD2|TRBJ2-1
CASSGGGIYNEQFF
TGCGCCAGCTCCGGGGGGGGGATCTACAATGAGCAGTTCTTC
>many|TRBV28|14|-|TRBJ2-3
CASSDGGLTDTQYF
TGTGCCAGCAGTGACGGGGGCTTGACAGATACGCAGTATTTT
>many|TRBV6-5|17|TRBD2|TRBJ2-3
CASKRAGGFGSTDTQYF
TGTGCCAGTAAACGAGCGGGGGGGTTTGGGAGCACAGATACGCAGTATTTT
>-|TRBV3-1|14|-|TRBJ2-3
CASSETTVRNTQYF
TGTGCCAGCAGCGAGACGACAGTGAGGAATACGCAGTATTTT
>many|TRBV20-1|17|TRBD2|TRBJ2-3
CSARVLAGGKPPDTQYF
TGCAGTGCTAGAGTCCTAGCGGGGGGGAAACCACCAGATACGCAGTATTTT
>-|TRBV20-1|14|-|TRBJ2-1
CSDRDQARNNEQFF
TGCAGTGATAGAGATCAGGCGCGGAACAATGAGCAGTTCTTC
>-|TRBV20-1|13|TRBD1|TRBJ2-7
CSAPEGQGRTEYF
TGCAGTGCCCCAGAAGGACAGGGCAGGACTGAGTACTTC
>many|TRBV29-1|15|-|TRBJ2-1
CSVDSGESSYNEQFF
TGCAGCGTTGATTCAGGGGAAAGCTCCTACAATGAGCAGTTCTTC
>few|TRBV6-5|13|-|TRBJ1-5
CASSPQSNQPQHF
TGTGCCAGCAGTCCCCAGAGCAATCAGCCCCAGCATTTT
>many|TRBV2|12|-|TRBJ2-1
CASRDRGDEQFF
TGTGCCAGCAGGGACCGCGGGGATGAGCAGTTCTTC
>many|TRBV11-2|12|-|TRBJ1-1
CASSLANTEAFF
TGTGCCAGCAGCTTGGCAAACACTGAAGCTTTCTTT
>many|TRBV28|16|-|TRBJ2-5
CASSLLGEGQRETQYF
TGTGCCAGCAGTTTATTGGGGGAGGGACAACGAGAGACCCAGTACTTC